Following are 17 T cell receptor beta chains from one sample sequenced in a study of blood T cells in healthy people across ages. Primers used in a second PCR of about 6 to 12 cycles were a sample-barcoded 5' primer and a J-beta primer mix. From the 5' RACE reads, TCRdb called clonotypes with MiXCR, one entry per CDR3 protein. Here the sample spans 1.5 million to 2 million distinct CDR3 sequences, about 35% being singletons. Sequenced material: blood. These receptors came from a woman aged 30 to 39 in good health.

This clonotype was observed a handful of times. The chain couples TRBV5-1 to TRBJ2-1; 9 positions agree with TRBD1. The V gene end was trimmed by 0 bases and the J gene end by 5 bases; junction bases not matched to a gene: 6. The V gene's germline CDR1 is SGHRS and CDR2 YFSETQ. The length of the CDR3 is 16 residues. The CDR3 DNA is TGCGCCAGCAGCTTGGTACAGGGGGCCACCCACAATGAGCAGTTCTTC. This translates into CASSLVQGATHNEQFF.

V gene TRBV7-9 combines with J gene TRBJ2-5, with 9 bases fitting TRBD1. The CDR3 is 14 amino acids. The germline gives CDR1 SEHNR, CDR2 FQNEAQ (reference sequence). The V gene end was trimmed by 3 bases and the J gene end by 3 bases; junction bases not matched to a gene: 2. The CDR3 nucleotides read TGTGCCAGCAGCTTGTGGGACAGGGAAGAGACCCAGTACTTC. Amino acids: CASSLWDREETQYF. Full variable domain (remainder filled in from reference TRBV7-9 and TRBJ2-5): DTGVSQNPRHKITKRGQNVTFRCDPISEHNRLYWYRQTLGQGPEFLTYFQNEAQLEKSRLLSDRFSAERPKGSFSTLEIQRTEQGDSAMYLCASSLWDREETQYFGPGTRLLVL.

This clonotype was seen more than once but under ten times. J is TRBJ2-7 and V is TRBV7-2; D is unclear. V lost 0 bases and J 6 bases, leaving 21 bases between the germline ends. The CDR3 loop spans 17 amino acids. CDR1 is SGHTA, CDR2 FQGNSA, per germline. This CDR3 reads CASSLAVLELRPPEQYF. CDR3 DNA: TGTGCCAGCAGCTTAGCGGTGCTCGAACTCCGCCCCCCCGAGCAGTACTTC. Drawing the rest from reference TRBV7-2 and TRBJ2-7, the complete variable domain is GAGVSQSPSNKVTEKGKDVELRCDPISGHTALYWYRQSLGQGLEFLIYFQGNSAPDKSGLPSDRFSAERTGGSVSTLTIQRTQQEDSAVYLCASSLAVLELRPPEQYFGPGTRLTVT.

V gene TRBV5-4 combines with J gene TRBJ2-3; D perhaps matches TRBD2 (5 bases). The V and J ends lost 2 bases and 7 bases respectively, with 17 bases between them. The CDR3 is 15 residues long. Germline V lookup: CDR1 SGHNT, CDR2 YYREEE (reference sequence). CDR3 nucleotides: TGTGCCAGCAGCTTCGAGGGTAGGGAGCGGCATACGCAGTATTTT. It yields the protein CASSFEGRERHTQYF.

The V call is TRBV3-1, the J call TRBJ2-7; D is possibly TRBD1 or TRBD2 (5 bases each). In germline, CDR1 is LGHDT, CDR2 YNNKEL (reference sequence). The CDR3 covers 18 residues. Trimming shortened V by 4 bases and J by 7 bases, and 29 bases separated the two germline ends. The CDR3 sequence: CASSPLGTAGPPTNEQYF. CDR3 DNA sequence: TGTGCCAGCAGCCCCCTCGGGACCGCCGGGCCCCCTACGAATGAGCAGTACTTC.

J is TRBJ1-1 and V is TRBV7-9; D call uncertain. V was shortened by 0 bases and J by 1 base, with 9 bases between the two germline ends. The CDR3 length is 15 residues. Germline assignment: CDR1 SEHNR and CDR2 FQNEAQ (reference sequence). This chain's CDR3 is CASSLALAGNTEAFF. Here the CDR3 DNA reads TGTGCCAGCAGCTTAGCTCTGGCAGGGAACACTGAAGCTTTCTTT.

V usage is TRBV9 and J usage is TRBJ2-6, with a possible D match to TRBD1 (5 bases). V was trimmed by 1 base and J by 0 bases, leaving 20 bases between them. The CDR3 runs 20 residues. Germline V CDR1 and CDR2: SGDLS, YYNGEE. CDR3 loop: CASSVRKQANPLSGANVLTF. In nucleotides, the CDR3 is TGTGCCAGCAGCGTAAGGAAACAGGCGAACCCTCTCTCTGGGGCCAACGTCCTGACTTTC.

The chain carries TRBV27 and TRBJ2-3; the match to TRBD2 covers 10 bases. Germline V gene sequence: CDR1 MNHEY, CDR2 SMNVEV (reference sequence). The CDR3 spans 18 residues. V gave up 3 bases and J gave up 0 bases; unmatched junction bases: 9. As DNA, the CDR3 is TGTGCCAGCAGTTTCTTCCCCGGACTAGCGGACAGCACAGATACGCAGTATTTT. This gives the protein CASSFFPGLADSTDTQYF.

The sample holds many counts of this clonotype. CDR3 sequence reads: CASSPTQGAWETQYF. In DNA form, the CDR3 reads TGTGCCAGCAGCCCAACCCAGGGGGCTTGGGAGACCCAGTACTTC. The rearrangement links TRBV5-6 to TRBJ2-5; TRBD1 matches at 8 bases. The CDR3 loop spans 15 amino acids. Germline V gene lookup returns CDR1 SGHDT and CDR2 YYEEEE. The J segment lost 5 bases and the V segment lost 4 bases, leaving 10 bases of the junction unmatched.

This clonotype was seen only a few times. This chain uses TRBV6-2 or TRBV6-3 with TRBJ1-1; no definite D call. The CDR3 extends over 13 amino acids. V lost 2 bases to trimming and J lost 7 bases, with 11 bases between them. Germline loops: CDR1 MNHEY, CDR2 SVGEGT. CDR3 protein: CASSYRQLGEAFF. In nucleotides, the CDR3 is TGTGCCAGCAGTTACCGGCAGTTAGGTGAAGCTTTCTTT.

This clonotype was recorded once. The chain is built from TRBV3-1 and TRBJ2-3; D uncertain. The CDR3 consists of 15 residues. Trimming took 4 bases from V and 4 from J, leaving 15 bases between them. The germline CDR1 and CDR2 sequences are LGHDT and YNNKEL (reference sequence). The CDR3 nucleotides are TGTGCCAGCAGCCTAGTTCTCAGGCAAGCAGATACGCAGTATTTT. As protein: CASSLVLRQADTQYF.

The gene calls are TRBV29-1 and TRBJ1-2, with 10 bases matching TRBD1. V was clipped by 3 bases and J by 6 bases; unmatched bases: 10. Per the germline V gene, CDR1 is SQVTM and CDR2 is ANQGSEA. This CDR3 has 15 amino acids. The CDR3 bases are TGCAGCGTTGACCGAGAGGACAGGGGGGCTGATGGCTACACCTTC. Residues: CSVDREDRGADGYTF. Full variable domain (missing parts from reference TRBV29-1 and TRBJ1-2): SAVISQKPSRDICQRGTSLTIQCQVDSQVTMMFWYRQQPGQSLTLIATANQGSEATYESGFVIDKFPISRPNLTFSTLTVSNMSPEDSSIYLCSVDREDRGADGYTFGSGTRLTVV.

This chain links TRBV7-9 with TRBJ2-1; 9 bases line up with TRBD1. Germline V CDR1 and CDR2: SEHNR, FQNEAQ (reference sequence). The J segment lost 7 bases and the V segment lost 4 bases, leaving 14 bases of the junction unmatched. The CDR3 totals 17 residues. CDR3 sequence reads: CASSSYRGRLGKNEQFF. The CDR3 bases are TGTGCCAGCAGCTCCTACAGGGGGCGCCTAGGAAAGAATGAGCAGTTCTTC.

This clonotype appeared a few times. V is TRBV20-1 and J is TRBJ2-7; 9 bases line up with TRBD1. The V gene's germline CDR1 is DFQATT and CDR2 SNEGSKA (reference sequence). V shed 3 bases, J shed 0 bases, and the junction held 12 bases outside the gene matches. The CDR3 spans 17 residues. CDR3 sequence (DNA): TGCAGTGCTAGGAAACAGGGGGCAGGTCTAAGCTCCTACGAGCAGTACTTC. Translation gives CSARKQGAGLSSYEQYF.

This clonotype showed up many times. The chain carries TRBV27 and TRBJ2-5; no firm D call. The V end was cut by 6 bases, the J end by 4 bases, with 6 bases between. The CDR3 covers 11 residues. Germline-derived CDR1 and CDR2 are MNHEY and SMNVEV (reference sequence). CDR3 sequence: CASRVAETQYF. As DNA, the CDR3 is TGTGCCAGCAGAGTCGCAGAGACCCAGTACTTC.

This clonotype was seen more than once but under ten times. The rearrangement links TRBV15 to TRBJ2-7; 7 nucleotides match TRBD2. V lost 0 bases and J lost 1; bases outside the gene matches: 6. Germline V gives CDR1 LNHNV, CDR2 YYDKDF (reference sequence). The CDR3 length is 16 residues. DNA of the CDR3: TGTGCCACCAGCAGAGATGGGCGGGAGCGGTCCTACGAGCAGTACTTC. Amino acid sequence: CATSRDGRERSYEQYF. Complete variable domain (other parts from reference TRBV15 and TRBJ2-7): DAMVIQNPRYQVTQFGKPVTLSCSQTLNHNVMYWYQQKSSQAPKLLFHYYDKDFNNEADTPDNFQSRRPNTSFCFLDIRSPGLGDTAMYLCATSRDGRERSYEQYFGPGTRLTVT.

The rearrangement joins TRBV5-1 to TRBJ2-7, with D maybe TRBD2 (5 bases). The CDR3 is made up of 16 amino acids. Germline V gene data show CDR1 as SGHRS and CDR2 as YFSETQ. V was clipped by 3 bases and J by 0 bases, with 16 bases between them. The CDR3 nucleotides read TGCGCCAGCAGCTCAATCGGACTGACGACCTCCTACGAGCAGTACTTC. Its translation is CASSSIGLTTSYEQYF.